These 3 T cell receptor beta chains were sequenced from one sample in a study of neurological immune-mediated disorders. Time point reported: longitudinal time-point 2. TCRdb ran MiXCR on the 5' RACE reads and lists one entry per CDR3 protein. The sample includes about 49,000 distinct CDR3 sequences, around 13% seen only once; the top ten take roughly 4.3%. The specimen was PBMCs. These receptors were obtained from a male donor with HTLV-1-associated myelopathy (HAM/TSP).

This clonotype appeared many times. V is TRBV29-1 and J is TRBJ2-2; a weak D match, TRBD1 (5 bases). The V gene lost 4 bases and the J gene lost 5 bases, with 17 bases spanning the gap. CDR1 is SQVTM, CDR2 ANQGSEA, per germline. This CDR3 is 15 amino acids long. CDR3 bases: TGCAGCGTTGTATCGGCGCAGGGAAATACCGGGGAGCTGTTTTTT. It is translated as CSVVSAQGNTGELFF.

The chain combines TRBV10-3 with TRBJ2-3, with 7 bases that match TRBD1. Trimming cost V 7 bases and J 0 bases; bases outside gene matches: 4. This CDR3 contains 14 residues. The germline V gene has CDR1 ENHRY and CDR2 SYGVKD. CDR3 sequence reads: CAINQDRSTDTQYF. CDR3 in DNA: TGTGCCATCAACCAGGACAGGAGCACAGATACGCAGTATTTT.

This clonotype was recorded many times. V and J are TRBV29-1 and TRBJ2-6; D gene unclear. The CDR3 loop spans 14 amino acids. Looked up from germline, CDR1 is SQVTM and CDR2 is ANQGSEA. V lost 1 base and J lost 0, with 4 bases in between. This CDR3 reads CSVEGISGANVLTF. DNA of the CDR3: TGCAGCGTTGAAGGGATCTCTGGGGCCAACGTCCTGACTTTC.